This is a list of T cell receptor beta chains from one sample in a study of chemoradiotherapy in HPV16-positive cancers. Sequencing used immunoSEQ multiplex PCR; TCRdb keeps in-frame clones, though not all of them. This table has about 68,000 clones, 88% appearing once. Here the sequenced sample was blood, taken from a patient who underwent chemoradiotherapy. Receptors were obtained from a human donor with HPV-associated anogenital cancer. CDR3s include the opening cysteine and the closing phenylalanine or tryptophan. The order of the fields is J gene, D gene, clone size, V gene, CDR3 protein, CDR3 DNA. The D gene is left open where the match is weak. Clone size appears in some rows only: once, few, many, or a class for an expanded clone.

j_gene: TRBJ1-1; d_gene: -; abundance: -; v_gene: TRBV9; CDR3aa: CASSVAGNTEAFF; CDR3nt: TGTGCCAGCAGCGTAGCCGGGAACACTGAAGCTTTCTTT
j_gene: TRBJ1-2; d_gene: -; abundance: -; v_gene: TRBV13; CDR3aa: CASSLPILSRNNYGYTF; CDR3nt: TGTGCCAGCAGCTTGCCTATACTCAGTCGGAATAACTATGGCTACACCTTC
j_gene: TRBJ2-3; d_gene: TRBD2; abundance: -; v_gene: TRBV6-5; CDR3aa: CASSYSFPGLADTQYF; CDR3nt: TGTGCCAGCAGTTACTCGTTTCCGGGACTAGCCGATACGCAGTATTTT
j_gene: TRBJ1-2; d_gene: TRBD1; abundance: once; v_gene: TRBV18; CDR3aa: CASSPPPQGARNGYTF; CDR3nt: TGTGCCAGCTCACCACCGCCGCAGGGGGCGCGCAATGGCTACACCTTC
j_gene: TRBJ1-4; d_gene: -; abundance: -; v_gene: TRBV7-2; CDR3aa: CASSDPTLISEKLFF; CDR3nt: TGTGCCAGCAGCGACCCGACATTGATCTCTGAAAAACTGTTTTTT
j_gene: TRBJ1-2; d_gene: -; abundance: -; v_gene: TRBV7-9; CDR3aa: CASSNQGANYGYTF; CDR3nt: TGTGCCAGCAGCAACCAGGGAGCTAACTATGGCTACACCTTC
j_gene: TRBJ2-3; d_gene: -; abundance: -; v_gene: TRBV7-2; CDR3aa: CASSLGGTDTQYF; CDR3nt: TGTGCCAGCAGCTTAGGGGGCACAGATACGCAGTATTTT
j_gene: TRBJ2-7; d_gene: TRBD1; abundance: -; v_gene: TRBV2; CDR3aa: CAVLTGTANEQYF; CDR3nt: TGTGCCGTCCTAACCGGGACAGCGAACGAGCAGTACTTC
j_gene: TRBJ1-1; d_gene: -; abundance: -; v_gene: TRBV13; CDR3aa: CASSLDLFGNTEAFF; CDR3nt: TGTGCCAGCAGCTTAGATCTGTTCGGCAACACTGAAGCTTTCTTT
j_gene: TRBJ1-5; d_gene: TRBD1; abundance: -; v_gene: TRBV7-9; CDR3aa: CASSRGGSGQPQHF; CDR3nt: TGTGCCAGCAGCCGAGGGGGCTCGGGTCAGCCCCAGCATTTT
j_gene: TRBJ1-1; d_gene: -; abundance: -; v_gene: TRBV29-1; CDR3aa: CSVDEGLGSEAFF; CDR3nt: TGCAGCGTTGACGAGGGGCTCGGATCTGAAGCTTTCTTT
j_gene: TRBJ2-7; d_gene: -; abundance: -; v_gene: TRBV23-1; CDR3aa: CASSHQAETYEQYF; CDR3nt: TGCGCCAGCAGTCATCAGGCAGAAACCTACGAGCAGTACTTC
j_gene: TRBJ1-1; d_gene: TRBD1; abundance: -; v_gene: TRBV5-1; CDR3aa: CASSLTGVSGMNTEAFF; CDR3nt: TGCGCCAGCAGCCTGACAGGGGTATCGGGTATGAACACTGAAGCTTTCTTT
j_gene: TRBJ2-7; d_gene: TRBD1; abundance: -; v_gene: TRBV15; CDR3aa: CATSSPGQGVYEQYF; CDR3nt: TGTGCCACCAGCAGCCCCGGACAGGGGGTTTACGAGCAGTACTTC
j_gene: TRBJ2-2; d_gene: -; abundance: -; v_gene: TRBV6-8; CDR3aa: CASSPTSSAGELFF; CDR3nt: TGTGCCAGCAGTCCCACTAGCTCCGCCGGGGAGCTGTTTTTT
j_gene: TRBJ1-2; d_gene: -; abundance: -; v_gene: TRBV6-6; CDR3aa: CASSYTGWDGYTF; CDR3nt: TGTGCCAGCAGTTACACAGGGTGGGATGGCTACACCTTC
j_gene: TRBJ2-5; d_gene: TRBD1; abundance: -; v_gene: TRBV11-2; CDR3aa: CASSFTSGQGFETQYF; CDR3nt: TGTGCCAGCAGCTTCACCTCGGGACAGGGGTTCGAGACCCAGTACTTC
j_gene: TRBJ2-2; d_gene: -; abundance: -; v_gene: TRBV19; CDR3aa: CASSIGPEPGELFF; CDR3nt: TGTGCCAGTAGTATAGGTCCAGAACCCGGGGAGCTGTTTTTT